The clone carrying this T cell receptor (beta chain) was found a few times. J lost 0 bases, V lost 5 bases, and 16 bases had no gene match. The CDR3 is made up of 20 amino acids. Germline lookup yields CDR1 LNHNV and CDR2 YYDKDF (reference sequence). This sample stems from a study of beta chain features in type 1 diabetes. The study reverse transcribed the entire isolated RNA, so it sequenced expressed TCRB transcripts. Clones were read by immunoSEQ multiplex PCR, and TCRdb kept only the in-frame ones, dropping some. The sample lists just over 450,000 clones, approximately 31% occurring once. Sequenced: naive CD4+ T cells from blood. The rearrangement links TRBV15 to TRBJ2-5; 12 nucleotides line up with TRBD2. The source is a man younger than 35 in good health. In nucleotides, the CDR3 is TGTGCCACCAGCGCCTACGGACTAGCGGGACAGTCCCCCTACCAAGAGACCCAGTACTTC. Protein product: CATSAYGLAGQSPYQETQYF.